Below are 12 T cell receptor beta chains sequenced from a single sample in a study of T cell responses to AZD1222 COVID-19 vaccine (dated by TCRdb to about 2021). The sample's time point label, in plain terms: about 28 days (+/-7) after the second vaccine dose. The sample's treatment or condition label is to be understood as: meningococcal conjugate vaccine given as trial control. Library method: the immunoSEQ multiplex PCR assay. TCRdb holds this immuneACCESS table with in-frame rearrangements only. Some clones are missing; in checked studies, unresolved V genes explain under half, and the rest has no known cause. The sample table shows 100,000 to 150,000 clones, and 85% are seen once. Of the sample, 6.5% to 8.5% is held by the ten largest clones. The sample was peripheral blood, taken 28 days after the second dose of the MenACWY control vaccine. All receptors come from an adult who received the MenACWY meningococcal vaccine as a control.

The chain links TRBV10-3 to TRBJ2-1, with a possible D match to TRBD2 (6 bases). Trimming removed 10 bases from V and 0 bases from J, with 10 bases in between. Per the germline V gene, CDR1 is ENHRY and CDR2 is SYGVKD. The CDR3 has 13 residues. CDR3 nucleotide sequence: TGTGCCACAAAGCGGGCCTCCTACAATGAGCAGTTCTTC. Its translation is CATKRASYNEQFF.

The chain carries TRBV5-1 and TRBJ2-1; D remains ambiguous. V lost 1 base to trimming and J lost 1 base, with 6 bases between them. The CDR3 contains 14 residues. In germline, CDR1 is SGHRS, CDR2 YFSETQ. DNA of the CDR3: TGCGCCAGCAGCTTGACTCCATCCTACAATGAGCAGTTCTTC. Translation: CASSLTPSYNEQFF.

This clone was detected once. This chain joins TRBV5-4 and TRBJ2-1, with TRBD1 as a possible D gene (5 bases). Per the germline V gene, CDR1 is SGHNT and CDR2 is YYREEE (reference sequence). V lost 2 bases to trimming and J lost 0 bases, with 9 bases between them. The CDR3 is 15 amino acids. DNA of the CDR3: TGTGCCAGCAGCTTCAGACAGACCTCCTACAATGAGCAGTTCTTC. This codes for CASSFRQTSYNEQFF.

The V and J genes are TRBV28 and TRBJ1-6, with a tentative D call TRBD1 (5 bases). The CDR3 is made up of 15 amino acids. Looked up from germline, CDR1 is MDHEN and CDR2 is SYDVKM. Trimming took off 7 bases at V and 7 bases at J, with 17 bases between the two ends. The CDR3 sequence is CASTTTAGPNSPLHF. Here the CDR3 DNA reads TGTGCCAGCACCACGACGGCAGGGCCAAATTCACCCCTCCACTTT.

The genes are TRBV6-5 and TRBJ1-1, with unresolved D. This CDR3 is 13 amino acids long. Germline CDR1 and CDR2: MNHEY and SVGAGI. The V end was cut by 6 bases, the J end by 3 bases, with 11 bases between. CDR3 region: CASSLTWDTEAFF. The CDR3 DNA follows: TGTGCCAGCAGCCTAACCTGGGACACTGAAGCTTTCTTT.

CDR3 nucleotides: TGTGCCAGCAGTTCTGACAGGGGGCTCGGCACTGAAGCTTTCTTT. Translating it yields CASSSDRGLGTEAFF. The chain combines TRBV27 with TRBJ1-1, with TRBD1 identical over 10 bases. Germline trimming cut 4 bases from V and 4 bases from J; bases unmatched to any gene: 6. Looked up from germline, CDR1 is MNHEY and CDR2 is SMNVEV (reference sequence). The CDR3 totals 15 residues.

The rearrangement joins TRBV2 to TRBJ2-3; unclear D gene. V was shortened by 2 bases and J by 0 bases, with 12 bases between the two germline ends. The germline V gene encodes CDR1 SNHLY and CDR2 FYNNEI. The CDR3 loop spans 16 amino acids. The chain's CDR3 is CASSELASASTDTQYF. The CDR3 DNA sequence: TGTGCCAGCAGTGAACTTGCCTCCGCTAGCACAGATACGCAGTATTTT.

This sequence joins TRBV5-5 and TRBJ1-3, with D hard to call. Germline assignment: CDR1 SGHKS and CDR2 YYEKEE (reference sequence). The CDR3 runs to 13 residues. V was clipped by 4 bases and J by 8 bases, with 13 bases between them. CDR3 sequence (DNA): TGTGCCAGCAGCCGGAGTGGGCTGGACACCATATATTTT. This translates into CASSRSGLDTIYF.

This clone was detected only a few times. The CDR3 DNA sequence: TGTGCCAGCAGTTTATTAGCTAACTATGGCTACACCTTC. Translated: CASSLLANYGYTF. The V gene is TRBV27, the J gene TRBJ1-2, with D hard to call. The V gene lost 1 base and the J gene lost 0 bases, with 3 bases spanning the gap. CDR3 length equals 13 residues. Germline V gene lookup returns CDR1 MNHEY and CDR2 SMNVEV (reference sequence).

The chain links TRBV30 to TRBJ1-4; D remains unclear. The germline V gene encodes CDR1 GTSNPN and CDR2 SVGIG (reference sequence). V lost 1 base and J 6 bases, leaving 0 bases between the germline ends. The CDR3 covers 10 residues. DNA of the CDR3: TGTGCCTGGAGTGATGAAAAACTGTTTTTT. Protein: CAWSDEKLFF.

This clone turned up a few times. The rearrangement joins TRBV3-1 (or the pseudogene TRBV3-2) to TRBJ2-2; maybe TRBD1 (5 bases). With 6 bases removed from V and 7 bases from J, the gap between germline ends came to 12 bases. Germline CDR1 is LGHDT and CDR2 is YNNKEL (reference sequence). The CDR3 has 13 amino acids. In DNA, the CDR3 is TGTGCCAGCAGGGGGCCCCTGATCGGGGAGCTGTTTTTT. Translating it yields CASRGPLIGELFF.

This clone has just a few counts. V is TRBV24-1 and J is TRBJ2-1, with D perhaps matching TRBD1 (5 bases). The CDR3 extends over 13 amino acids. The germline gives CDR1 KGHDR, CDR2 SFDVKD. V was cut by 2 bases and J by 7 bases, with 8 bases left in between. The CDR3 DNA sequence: TGTGCCACCAGTGATTCAGGGTTAAATGAGCAGTTCTTC. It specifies CATSDSGLNEQFF.